These 29 T cell receptor beta chains were sequenced from one sample in a study of T cells in tumors after PD-1 blockade (dated by TCRdb to between 2017 and 2020). The label giving this sample's time point can be read as: before anti-PD-1 therapy. The receptor library was made with the immunoSEQ multiplex PCR assay. TCRdb took this table from immuneACCESS and kept in-frame rearrangements with V and J called. Such tables lack part of the clones; where checked against another copy, unresolved V genes explain under half of the gap, and the rest is unexplained. Present in this sample are roughly 60,000 clones, roughly 78% of which were seen just once. The ten largest clones take up over 10% of the sample. The specimen comprised PBMCs, sampled before anti-PD-1 treatment. Receptor source: a human donor with basal cell carcinoma.

The chain carries TRBV3-1 (or the pseudogene TRBV3-2) and TRBJ2-3, with unresolved D. The V gene's germline CDR1 is LGHDT and CDR2 YNNKEL (reference sequence). CDR3 length: 16 amino acids. The germline V and J ends were trimmed by 0 bases and 2 bases, with 12 bases remaining between them. This chain's CDR3 is CASSQDKASLTDTQYF. The CDR3 DNA reads as TGTGCCAGCAGCCAAGATAAGGCATCGCTCACAGATACGCAGTATTTT.

This sequence joins TRBV30 and TRBJ2-2, with D perhaps matching TRBD2 (6 bases). V was shortened by 2 bases and J by 4 bases, with 11 bases between the two germline ends. The CDR3 is made up of 14 amino acids. The germline gives CDR1 GTSNPN, CDR2 SVGIG (reference sequence). The CDR3 region has the DNA TGTGCCTGGAGTAGAGGGACTTTCACCGGGGAGCTGTTTTTT. Amino acids: CAWSRGTFTGELFF.

The chain links TRBV5-1 to TRBJ2-5, with TRBD1 identical over 7 bases. V was clipped by 1 base and J by 5 bases; unmatched bases: 5. CDR3 size: 14 residues. Germline CDR1 reads SGHRS; CDR2 reads YFSETQ. The DNA for the CDR3 is TGCGCCAGCAGCTTGACAGGGGCTGGGGAGACCCAGTACTTC. It translates to CASSLTGAGETQYF.

The CDR3 coding sequence is TGTGCCAGCAGCTTAGGGCTAGCGCAGTTCTTC. This gives the protein CASSLGLAQFF. V and J are TRBV7-2 and TRBJ2-1; a weak D match, TRBD2 (5 bases). V was clipped by 1 base and J by 12 bases, with 7 bases between them. The CDR3 extends over 11 amino acids. The germline V gene encodes CDR1 SGHTA and CDR2 FQGNSA. Complete variable domain (other parts from reference TRBV7-2 and TRBJ2-1): GAGVSQSPSNKVTEKGKDVELRCDPISGHTALYWYRQSLGQGLEFLIYFQGNSAPDKSGLPSDRFSAERTGGSVSTLTIQRTQQEDSAVYLCASSLGLAQFFGPGTRLTVL.

The gene calls are TRBV5-6 and TRBJ1-2; D gene unclear. CDR3 length: 15 amino acids. Trimming took 4 bases from V and 1 from J, leaving 14 bases between them. Germline-derived CDR1 and CDR2 are SGHDT and YYEEEE. In DNA form, the CDR3 reads TGTGCCAGCAGCAATGAAAGGACTAATAACTATGGCTACACCTTC. Translated: CASSNERTNNYGYTF.

V and J are TRBV3-1 (or the pseudogene TRBV3-2) and TRBJ2-7, with D unclear. V lost 4 bases, J lost 5 bases, and 18 bases lay in between. The CDR3 length is 15 residues. Germline values: CDR1 LGHDT, CDR2 YNNKEL (reference sequence). The CDR3, as DNA: TGTGCCAGCAGCCCCACCATGGCAGGAAGGGACGAGCAGTACTTC. This gives the protein CASSPTMAGRDEQYF.

The chain combines TRBV7-3 with TRBJ2-2; 10 nucleotides align to TRBD2. Germline CDR1 SGHTA, CDR2 FQGTGA. The ends lost 5 bases at V and 9 bases at J; junction bases unmatched: 6. The CDR3 runs 14 residues. The DNA of the CDR3 is TGTGCCAGCAGCGCATTAGCGGGAGGCCGGGAGCTGTTTTTT. Protein: CASSALAGGRELFF.

This chain uses TRBV12-3 or TRBV12-4 with TRBJ1-2; TRBD1 matches 8 bases. The CDR3 loop spans 13 amino acids. Trimming removed 2 bases from V and 9 bases from J; junction bases left unmatched: 5. Here the CDR3 reads CASSLRTGTSYTF. The CDR3 coding sequence is TGTGCCAGCAGTTTACGGACAGGGACAAGCTACACCTTC.

This rearrangement joins TRBV30 to TRBJ1-6, with 7 bases lining up with TRBD1. Germline CDR1 GTSNPN, CDR2 SVGIG (reference sequence). The length of the CDR3 is 17 residues. V gave up 2 bases and J gave up 0 bases; unmatched junction bases: 7. CDR3 nucleotides: TGTGCCTGGAGTACGGGACAGCCGAGCTCCTATAATTCACCCCTCCACTTT. It codes for CAWSTGQPSSYNSPLHF.

The rearrangement joins TRBV5-4 to TRBJ2-3, with 7 nucleotides matching TRBD1. This CDR3 region has 13 residues. Germline CDR1 reads SGHNT; CDR2 reads YYREEE (reference sequence). J lost 4 bases, V lost 4 bases, and 3 bases had no gene match. CDR3 DNA: TGTGCCAGCAGCGACAGGGTTCCAGATACGCAGTATTTT. It codes for CASSDRVPDTQYF.

The CDR3 here is CASSLSLVTAAGSYEQYF. CDR3 sequence (DNA): TGTGCCAGCAGCCTGTCTTTGGTAACGGCCGCGGGATCCTACGAGCAGTACTTC. The J gene is TRBJ2-7, the V gene TRBV5-6; a weak D match, TRBD2 (6 bases). V was cut by 4 bases and J by 1 base, with 24 bases left in between. The CDR3 spans 18 residues. Germline V gene lookup returns CDR1 SGHDT and CDR2 YYEEEE.

V and J are TRBV2 and TRBJ1-6; 10 bases fit TRBD1. The junction had 7 bases not matched to a gene; V was cut back by 10 bases and J by 4 bases. This CDR3 has 15 amino acids. Per germline, CDR1 SNHLY and CDR2 FYNNEI. In DNA form, the CDR3 reads TGTGCCATCTTGACAGGGGGCGTTTATAATTCACCCCTCCACTTT. It specifies CAILTGGVYNSPLHF. The full variable domain, its missing parts supplied by reference TRBV2 and TRBJ1-6, is EPEVTQTPSHQVTQMGQEVILRCVPISNHLYFYWYRQILGQKVEFLVSFYNNEISEKSEIFDDQFSVERPDGSNFTLKIRSTKLEDSAMYFCAILTGGVYNSPLHFGNGTRLTVT.

The chain links TRBV12-2 to TRBJ1-1; no check of the table's D call, TRBD1, against the DNA was made. TRBV12-2 is a pseudogene segment. The CDR3 is 13 residues long. The CDR3 bases are TGTGCAAGTCGCGAGACAGGGAACACTGAAGCTTTCTTT. Protein product: CASRETGNTEAFF.

The chain uses TRBV7-9 and TRBJ1-5, with a tentative D call TRBD1 (6 bases). Germline-derived CDR1 and CDR2 are SEHNR and FQNEAQ (reference sequence). V was pared by 2 bases and J by 7 bases, with 12 bases between. CDR3 length: 14 residues. The CDR3 coding sequence is TGTGCCAGCAGCTTACAGGGGAGCCGCCAGCCCCAGCATTTT. Translation: CASSLQGSRQPQHF.

The chain carries TRBV6-6 and TRBJ1-2; weak D call: TRBD1 (6 bases). The germline V and J ends were trimmed by 5 bases and 5 bases, with 12 bases remaining between them. Germline CDR1 MNHNY, CDR2 SVGAGI (reference sequence). This CDR3 is 13 amino acids long. CDR3: CASSGGTTYGYTF. As DNA, the CDR3 is TGTGCCAGCAGTGGAGGGACAACTTATGGCTACACCTTC.

The V gene is TRBV25-1, the J gene TRBJ2-2; 11 positions agree with TRBD1. In germline, CDR1 is MGHDK, CDR2 SYGVNS. J lost 4 bases, V lost 6 bases, and 7 bases had no gene match. The CDR3 totals 16 residues. CDR3 residues: CASRRSGTGGTGELFF. The DNA of the CDR3 is TGTGCCAGCAGACGATCCGGGACAGGGGGCACCGGGGAGCTGTTTTTT.

This chain uses TRBV6-4 with TRBJ1-1; possible D gene TRBD1, 6 bases. Germline V gene sequence: CDR1 MRHNA, CDR2 SNTAGT. Trimming stripped 7 bases from V and 0 bases from J, with 18 bases between. The CDR3 length is 16 residues. The CDR3 here is CASTSFTGKVNTEAFF. In DNA form, the CDR3 reads TGTGCCAGCACATCCTTTACAGGGAAGGTGAACACTGAAGCTTTCTTT.

The chain couples TRBV5-1 to TRBJ1-3; D gene uncertain. The CDR3 loop spans 17 amino acids. V shed 4 bases and J shed 0 bases, with 17 bases lying between them. Germline assignment: CDR1 SGHRS and CDR2 YFSETQ. CDR3 coding DNA: TGCGCCAGCAGCCCGCAAGCCCTTGGTAGCTCTGGAAACACCATATATTTT. It specifies CASSPQALGSSGNTIYF.

The rearrangement uses TRBV30 and TRBJ2-7, with 10 bases fitting TRBD1. CDR1 and CDR2 from the germline V gene are GTSNPN and SVGIG (reference sequence). The CDR3 spans 17 residues. J lost 1 base, V lost 3 bases, and 12 bases had no gene match. The CDR3 sequence: CAWSDPGQGPFSYEQYF. CDR3 sequence (DNA): TGTGCCTGGAGCGACCCGGGACAGGGGCCCTTTTCCTACGAGCAGTACTTC.

The V call is TRBV6-6, the J call TRBJ2-1; 10 nucleotides line up with TRBD2. V trimming: 2 bases; J trimming: 10 bases; junction bases outside the gene matches: 2. CDR3 size: 13 residues. Germline CDR1 MNHNY, CDR2 SVGAGI (reference sequence). CDR3 bases: TGTGCCAGCAGTTACGGGGGACTAGCGGAGCAGTTCTTC. Amino acid sequence: CASSYGGLAEQFF.

The chain links TRBV15 to TRBJ2-7; a weak D match, TRBD1 (6 bases). The CDR3 extends over 14 amino acids. CDR1 LNHNV and CDR2 YYDKDF come from the germline V gene (reference sequence). The V gene lost 1 base and the J gene lost 3 bases, with 10 bases spanning the gap. CDR3 in DNA: TGTGCCACCAGCAGAGCAGGGGTCGGCTACGAGCAGTACTTC. Translating gives CATSRAGVGYEQYF. Full variable domain (remainder filled in from reference TRBV15 and TRBJ2-7): DAMVIQNPRYQVTQFGKPVTLSCSQTLNHNVMYWYQQKSSQAPKLLFHYYDKDFNNEADTPDNFQSRRPNTSFCFLDIRSPGLGDTAMYLCATSRAGVGYEQYFGPGTRLTVT.

The J gene is TRBJ1-1, the V gene TRBV7-9; unclear D gene. The CDR3 runs 11 residues. The germline CDR1 and CDR2 sequences are SEHNR and FQNEAQ (reference sequence). V was shortened by 1 base and J by 9 bases, with 6 bases between the two germline ends. The CDR3 region has the DNA TGTGCCAGCAGCTTAGGGGTTCAAGCTTTCTTT. It is translated as CASSLGVQAFF. Together with reference TRBV7-9 and TRBJ1-1, the CDR3 gives the full variable domain: DTGVSQNPRHKITKRGQNVTFRCDPISEHNRLYWYRQTLGQGPEFLTYFQNEAQLEKSRLLSDRFSAERPKGSFSTLEIQRTEQGDSAMYLCASSLGVQAFFGQGTRLTVV.

The J gene is TRBJ2-6, the V gene TRBV4-2; 10 nucleotides line up with TRBD2. The CDR3 loop spans 18 amino acids. From germline, CDR1 is LGHNA and CDR2 YNFKEQ. Losses at the gene ends were 1 base for V and 1 base for J; bases not matched to a gene: 4. The CDR3 sequence: CASSQVAGGKSGANVLTF. As DNA, the CDR3 is TGTGCCAGCAGCCAAGTAGCGGGGGGAAAATCTGGGGCCAACGTCCTGACTTTC.

This rearrangement joins TRBV7-3 to TRBJ2-3; the match to TRBD1 covers 7 bases. Germline V gene data show CDR1 as SGHTA and CDR2 as FQGTGA. The CDR3 covers 15 residues. The junction had 5 bases not matched to a gene; V was cut back by 4 bases and J by 1 base. The CDR3: CASSYTGTGTDTQYF. As DNA, the CDR3 is TGTGCCAGCAGCTACACCGGGACAGGCACAGATACGCAGTATTTT.

The gene calls are TRBV5-5 and TRBJ1-1; D is possibly TRBD1 (6 bases). Germline assignment: CDR1 SGHKS and CDR2 YYEKEE (reference sequence). Deletions cut 2 bases from V and 1 base from J, with 9 bases between. The CDR3 loop spans 14 amino acids. CDR3 loop: CASSFLDRNTEAFF. The CDR3 coding sequence is TGTGCCAGCAGCTTCCTGGACAGGAACACTGAAGCTTTCTTT.

The gene calls are TRBV4-2 and TRBJ1-5; a weak D match, TRBD1 (6 bases). CDR1 is LGHNA, CDR2 YNFKEQ, per germline. The CDR3 totals 15 residues. Between the trimmed V and J ends, which lost 0 bases and 7 bases, there was a span of 13 bases. The CDR3 sequence: CASSQDVWGAQPQHF. The CDR3, as DNA: TGTGCCAGCAGCCAAGATGTTTGGGGGGCCCAGCCCCAGCATTTT.

The chain links TRBV30 to TRBJ1-1; no clear D. Germline CDR1 is GTSNPN and CDR2 is SVGIG (reference sequence). CDR3 length: 15 amino acids. V was clipped by 0 bases and J by 6 bases, with 17 bases between them. CDR3 residues: CAWSVRGSGRAEAFF. The CDR3 DNA reads TGTGCCTGGAGTGTAAGAGGATCAGGTCGGGCTGAAGCTTTCTTT.

Only one count was recorded for this clone. The chain has TRBV2 and TRBJ2-1, with 12 bases fitting TRBD2. The length of the CDR3 is 15 residues. V lost 5 bases to trimming and J lost 6 bases; unmatched junction nucleotides: 5. Germline CDR1 and CDR2: SNHLY and FYNNEI. The CDR3 coding sequence is TGTGCCAGCAGTCCTAGCGGGGGGGCCTTCAATGAGCAGTTCTTC. This gives the protein CASSPSGGAFNEQFF. Using reference TRBV2 and TRBJ2-1 for the parts outside the CDR3, the full variable domain is EPEVTQTPSHQVTQMGQEVILRCVPISNHLYFYWYRQILGQKVEFLVSFYNNEISEKSEIFDDQFSVERPDGSNFTLKIRSTKLEDSAMYFCASSPSGGAFNEQFFGPGTRLTVL.

The sample holds one count of this clone. The V gene is TRBV14, the J gene TRBJ1-2; TRBD1 aligns across 10 bases. Losses at the gene ends were 1 base for V and 8 bases for J; bases not matched to a gene: 10. In germline, CDR1 is SGHDN, CDR2 FVKESK. This CDR3 comprises 16 residues. DNA of the CDR3: TGTGCCAGCAGCCAAGGTCGAGACAGGGGGCGCGAAGGCTACACCTTC. It is translated as CASSQGRDRGREGYTF.